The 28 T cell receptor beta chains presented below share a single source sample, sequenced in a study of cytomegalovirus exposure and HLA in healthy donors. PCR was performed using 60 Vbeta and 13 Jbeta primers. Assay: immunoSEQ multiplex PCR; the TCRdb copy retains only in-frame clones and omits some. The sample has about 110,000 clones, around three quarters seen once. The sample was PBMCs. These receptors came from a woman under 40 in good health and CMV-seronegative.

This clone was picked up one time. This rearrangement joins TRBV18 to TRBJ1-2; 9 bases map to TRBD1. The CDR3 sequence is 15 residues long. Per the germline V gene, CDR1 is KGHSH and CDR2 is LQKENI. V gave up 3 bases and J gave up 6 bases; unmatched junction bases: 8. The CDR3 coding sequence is TGTGCCAGCTCACCGCCCGGGACAGGGTCGGATGGCTACACCTTC. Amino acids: CASSPPGTGSDGYTF.

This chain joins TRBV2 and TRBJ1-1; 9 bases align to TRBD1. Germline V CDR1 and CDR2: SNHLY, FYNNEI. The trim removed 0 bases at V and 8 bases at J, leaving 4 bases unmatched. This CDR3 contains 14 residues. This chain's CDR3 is CASSEAGTGREAFF. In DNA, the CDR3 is TGTGCCAGCAGTGAAGCGGGGACAGGGAGGGAAGCTTTCTTT.

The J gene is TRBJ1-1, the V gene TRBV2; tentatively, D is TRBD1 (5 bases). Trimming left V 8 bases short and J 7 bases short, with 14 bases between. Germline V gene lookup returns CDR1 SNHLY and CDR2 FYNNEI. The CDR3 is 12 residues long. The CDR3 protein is CASSDQGCEAFF. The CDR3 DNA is TGTGCCAGCTCCGATCAGGGTTGTGAAGCTTTCTTT.

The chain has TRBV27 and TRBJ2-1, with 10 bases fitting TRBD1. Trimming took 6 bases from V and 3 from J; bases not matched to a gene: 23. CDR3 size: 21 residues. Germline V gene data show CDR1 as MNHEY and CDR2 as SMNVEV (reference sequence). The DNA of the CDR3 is TGTGCCAGCAGAGGGGGACAGGGGATCTCTCGAACCGGGAGCGGCTACAATGAGCAGTTCTTC. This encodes CASRGGQGISRTGSGYNEQFF.

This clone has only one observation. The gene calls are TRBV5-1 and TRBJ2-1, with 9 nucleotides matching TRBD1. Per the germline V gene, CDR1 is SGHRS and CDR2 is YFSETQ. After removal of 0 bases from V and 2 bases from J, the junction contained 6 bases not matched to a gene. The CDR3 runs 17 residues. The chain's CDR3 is CASSLALGTGTYNEQFF. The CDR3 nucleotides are TGCGCCAGCAGCTTGGCCCTCGGGACAGGGACCTACAATGAGCAGTTCTTC.

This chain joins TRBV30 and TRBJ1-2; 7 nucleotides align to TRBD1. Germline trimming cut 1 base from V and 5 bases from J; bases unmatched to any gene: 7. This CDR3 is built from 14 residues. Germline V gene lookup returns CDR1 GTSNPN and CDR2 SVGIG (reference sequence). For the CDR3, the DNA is TGTGCCTGGAGTGCTGCCATACAGGGGTATGGCTACACCTTC. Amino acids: CAWSAAIQGYGYTF.

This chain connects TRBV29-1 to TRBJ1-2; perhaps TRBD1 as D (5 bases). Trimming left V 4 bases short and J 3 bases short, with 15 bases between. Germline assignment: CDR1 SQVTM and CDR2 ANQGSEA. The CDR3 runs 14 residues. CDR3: CSVGGVGLDYGYTF. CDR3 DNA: TGCAGCGTTGGGGGAGTGGGACTGGACTATGGCTACACCTTC.

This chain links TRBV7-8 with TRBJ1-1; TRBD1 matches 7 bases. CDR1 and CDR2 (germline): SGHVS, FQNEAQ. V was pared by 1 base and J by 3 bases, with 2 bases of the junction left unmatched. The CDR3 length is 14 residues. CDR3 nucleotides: TGTGCCAGCAGCTTAGGGGACAGTCACACTGAAGCTTTCTTT. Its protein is CASSLGDSHTEAFF.

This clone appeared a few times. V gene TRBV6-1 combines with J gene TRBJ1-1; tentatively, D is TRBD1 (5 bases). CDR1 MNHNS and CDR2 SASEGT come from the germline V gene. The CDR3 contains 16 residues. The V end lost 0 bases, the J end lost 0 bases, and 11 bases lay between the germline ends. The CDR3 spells CASSEALPGLNTEAFF. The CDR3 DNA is TGTGCCAGCAGTGAAGCGCTTCCAGGGCTGAACACTGAAGCTTTCTTT.

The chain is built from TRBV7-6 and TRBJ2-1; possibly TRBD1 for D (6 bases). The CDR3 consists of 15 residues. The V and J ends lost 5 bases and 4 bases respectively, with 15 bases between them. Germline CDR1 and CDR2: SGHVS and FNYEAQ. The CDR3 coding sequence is TGTGCCAGCAGCCCAGCCCCCCAGGGGTACAATGAGCAGTTCTTC. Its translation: CASSPAPQGYNEQFF. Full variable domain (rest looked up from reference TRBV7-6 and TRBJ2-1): GAGVSQSPRYKVTKRGQDVALRCDPISGHVSLYWYRQALGQGPEFLTYFNYEAQQDKSGLPNDRFSAERPEGSISTLTIQRTEQRDSAMYRCASSPAPQGYNEQFFGPGTRLTVL.

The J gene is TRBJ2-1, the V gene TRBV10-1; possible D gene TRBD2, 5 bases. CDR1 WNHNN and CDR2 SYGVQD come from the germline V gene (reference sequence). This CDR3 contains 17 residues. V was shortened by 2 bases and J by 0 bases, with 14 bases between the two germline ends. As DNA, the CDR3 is TGCGCCAGCAGTGAGCCAAAGCGGCCTGACTCCTACAATGAGCAGTTCTTC. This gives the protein CASSEPKRPDSYNEQFF.

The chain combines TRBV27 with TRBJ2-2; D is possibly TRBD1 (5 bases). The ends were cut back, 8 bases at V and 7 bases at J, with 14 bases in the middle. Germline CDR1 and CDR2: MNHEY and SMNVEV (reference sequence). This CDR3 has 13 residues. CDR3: CASSYQGIGELFF. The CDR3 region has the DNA TGTGCCAGCTCCTACCAGGGAATCGGGGAGCTGTTTTTT.

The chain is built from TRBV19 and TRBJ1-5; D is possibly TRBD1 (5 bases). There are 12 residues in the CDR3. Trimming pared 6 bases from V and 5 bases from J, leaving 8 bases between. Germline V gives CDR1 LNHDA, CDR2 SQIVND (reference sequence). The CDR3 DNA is TGTGCCAGTAGGGGCAGGGATCAGCCCCAGCATTTT. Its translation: CASRGRDQPQHF.

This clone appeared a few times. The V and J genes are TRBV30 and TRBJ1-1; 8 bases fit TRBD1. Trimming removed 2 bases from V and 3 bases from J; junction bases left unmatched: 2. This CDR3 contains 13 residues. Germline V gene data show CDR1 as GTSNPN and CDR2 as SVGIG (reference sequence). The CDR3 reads CAWSSGGYTEAFF. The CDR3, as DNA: TGTGCCTGGAGTTCAGGGGGCTACACTGAAGCTTTCTTT.

Written as DNA, the CDR3 is TGTGCCAGCAGTGATTGGGGGGGATGGTCCTATGGCTACACCTTC. Its translation: CASSDWGGWSYGYTF. V and J are TRBV6-1 and TRBJ1-2, with a possible D match to TRBD1 (5 bases). Per germline, CDR1 MNHNS and CDR2 SASEGT. This CDR3 comprises 15 residues. Trimming pared 3 bases from V and 4 bases from J, leaving 15 bases between.

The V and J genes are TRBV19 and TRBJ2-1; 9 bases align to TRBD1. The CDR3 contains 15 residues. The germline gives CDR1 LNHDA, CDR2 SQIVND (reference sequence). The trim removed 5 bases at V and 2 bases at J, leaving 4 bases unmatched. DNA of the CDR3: TGTGCCAGTAGTCCTGGGACAGGGACCTACAATGAGCAGTTCTTC. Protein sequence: CASSPGTGTYNEQFF.

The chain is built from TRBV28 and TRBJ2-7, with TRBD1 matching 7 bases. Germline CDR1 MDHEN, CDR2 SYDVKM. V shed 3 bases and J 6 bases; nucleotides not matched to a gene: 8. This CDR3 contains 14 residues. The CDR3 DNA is TGTGCCAGCAGTTTGGATTCGGGACAGAGCGAGCAGTACTTC. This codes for CASSLDSGQSEQYF.

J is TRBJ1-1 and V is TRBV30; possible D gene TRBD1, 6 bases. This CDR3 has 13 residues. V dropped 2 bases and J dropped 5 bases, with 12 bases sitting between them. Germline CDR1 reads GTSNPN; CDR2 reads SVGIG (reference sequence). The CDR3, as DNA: TGTGCCTGGAGTAAGGGAAGGGGGACTGAAGCTTTCTTT. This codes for CAWSKGRGTEAFF.

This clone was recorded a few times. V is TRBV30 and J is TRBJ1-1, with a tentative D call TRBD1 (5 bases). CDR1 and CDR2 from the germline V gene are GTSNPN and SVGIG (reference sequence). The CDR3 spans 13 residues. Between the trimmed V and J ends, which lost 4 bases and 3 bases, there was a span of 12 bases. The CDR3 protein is CAWNGGFYTEAFF. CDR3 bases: TGTGCCTGGAACGGGGGTTTCTACACTGAAGCTTTCTTT.

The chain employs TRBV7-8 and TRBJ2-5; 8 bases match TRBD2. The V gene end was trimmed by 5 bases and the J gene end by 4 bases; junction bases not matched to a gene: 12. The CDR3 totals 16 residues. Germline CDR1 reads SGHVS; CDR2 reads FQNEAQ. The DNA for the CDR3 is TGTGCCAGCAGCCTAATAAATTGGGCGGGGGGAGAGACCCAGTACTTC. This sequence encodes CASSLINWAGGETQYF.

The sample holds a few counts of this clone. CDR3 loop: CASRGERQGARQPQHF. CDR3 sequence (DNA): TGTGCCAGTAGGGGGGAAAGACAGGGGGCGAGACAGCCCCAGCATTTT. V is TRBV19 and J is TRBJ1-5, with 10 bases identical to TRBD1. Per the germline V gene, CDR1 is LNHDA and CDR2 is SQIVND (reference sequence). Trimming removed 6 bases from V and 7 bases from J; junction bases left unmatched: 12. This CDR3 contains 16 residues.

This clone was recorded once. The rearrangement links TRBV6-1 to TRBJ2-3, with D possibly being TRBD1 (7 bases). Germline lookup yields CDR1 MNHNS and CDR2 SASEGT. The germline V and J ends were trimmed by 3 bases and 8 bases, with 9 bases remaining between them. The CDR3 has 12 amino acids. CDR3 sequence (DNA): TGTGCCAGCAGTGAGCAGGGGGGTACGCAGTATTTT. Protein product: CASSEQGGTQYF.

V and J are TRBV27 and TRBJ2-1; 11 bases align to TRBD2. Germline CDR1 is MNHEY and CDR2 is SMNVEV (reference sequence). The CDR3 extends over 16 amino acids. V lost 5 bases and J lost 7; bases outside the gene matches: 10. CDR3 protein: CASSPPPSGRWNEQFF. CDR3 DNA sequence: TGTGCCAGCAGTCCTCCCCCTAGCGGGAGGTGGAATGAGCAGTTCTTC.

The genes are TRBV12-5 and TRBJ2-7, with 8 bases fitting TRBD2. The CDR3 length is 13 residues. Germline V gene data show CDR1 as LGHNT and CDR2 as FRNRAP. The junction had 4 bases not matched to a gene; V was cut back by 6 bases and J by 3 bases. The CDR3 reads CASGISGVYEQYF. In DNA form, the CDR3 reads TGTGCTAGTGGGATTAGCGGGGTCTACGAGCAGTACTTC.

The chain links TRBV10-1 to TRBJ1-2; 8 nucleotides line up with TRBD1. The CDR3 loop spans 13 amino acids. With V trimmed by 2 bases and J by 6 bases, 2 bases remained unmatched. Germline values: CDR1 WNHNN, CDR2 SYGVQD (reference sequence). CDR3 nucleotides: TGCGCCAGCAGTGAGAACAGGGGGAATGGCTACACCTTC. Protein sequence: CASSENRGNGYTF.

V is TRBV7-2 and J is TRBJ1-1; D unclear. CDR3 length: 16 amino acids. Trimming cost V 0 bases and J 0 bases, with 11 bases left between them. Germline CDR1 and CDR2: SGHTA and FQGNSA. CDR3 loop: CASSLAMAGMNTEAFF. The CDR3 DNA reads TGTGCCAGCAGCTTAGCGATGGCAGGAATGAACACTGAAGCTTTCTTT.

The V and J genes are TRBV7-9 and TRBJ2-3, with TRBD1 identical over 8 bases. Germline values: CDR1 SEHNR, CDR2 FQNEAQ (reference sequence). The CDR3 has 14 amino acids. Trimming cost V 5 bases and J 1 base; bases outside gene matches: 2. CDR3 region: CASSKGQGTDTQYF. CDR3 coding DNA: TGTGCCAGCAGCAAGGGACAGGGCACAGATACGCAGTATTTT.

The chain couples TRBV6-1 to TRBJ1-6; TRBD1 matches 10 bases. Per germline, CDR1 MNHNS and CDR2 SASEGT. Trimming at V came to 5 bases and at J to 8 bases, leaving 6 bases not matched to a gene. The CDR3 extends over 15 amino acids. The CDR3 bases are TGTGCCAGCAGTAGCCGGGACAGGGGAGATTCACCCCTCCACTTT. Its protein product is CASSSRDRGDSPLHF.